What follows is one T cell receptor (beta chain) and its context. The data are from a study of blood T cell repertoires in COVID-19. The wider study: Acute and convalescent COVID-19 specimens originated in the United States, Italy and Spain. PBMCs, B-cell-depleted T cells, or T cells were the source of the cDNA or gDNA that made up the material.

In the original analysis: Estimation of nucleated cell counts was performed using reference gene primer amplification. Sequencing used immunoSEQ multiplex PCR; TCRdb keeps in-frame clones, though not all of them. That table furnishes V, J and clone size, whereas the DNA furnished D and trimming. The sample has some 8,000 clones; around 80% are singletons. V lost 4 bases to trimming and J lost 5 bases, with 15 bases between them. Germline V gives CDR1 SGHAT, CDR2 FQNNGV. The CDR3 is 15 amino acids. The sequenced sample was peripheral blood. V is TRBV11-2 and J is TRBJ2-1; D is possibly TRBD1 (6 bases). The TCR sequence derives from a human donor in a cohort sampled during active COVID-19. The DNA of the CDR3 is TGTGCCAGCAGCTCGCTCCAGGGGCGGCACAATGAGCAGTTCTTC. This gives the protein CASSSLQGRHNEQFF. Supplemented by reference TRBV11-2 and TRBJ2-1, the full variable domain reads EAGVAQSPRYKIIEKRQSVAFWCNPISGHATLYWYQQILGQGPKLLIQFQNNGVVDDSQLPKDRFSAERLKGVDSTLKIQPAKLEDSAVYLCASSSLQGRHNEQFFGPGTRLTVL.